This entry concerns a single T cell receptor (beta chain). The antigen remains unidentified. The CDR3 loop spans 16 amino acids. CDR1 and CDR2 from the germline V gene are SGHDT and YYEEEE. Trimming stripped 4 bases from V and 2 bases from J, with 19 bases between. The entry originates in a study of T-cell memory formation after mild COVID-19. Looking at the study overall: TCR clusters were mostly confined to one donor each.

Study results and limitations: Pre-infection memory showed some responding clones, and this suggested that cross-reactive memory joined. A balance of CD4 and CD8 characterized clones contracting day 15 to 85, whereas later expanders leaned CD4+.

Libraries for TCRalpha and TCRbeta carried sample barcodes and unique molecular identifiers via 5'RACE. TCRdb used MiXCR to reprocess the 5' RACE reads, holding one entry per CDR3 protein. The data contain about 270,000 distinct CDR3 sequences, over 15% of them singletons. Sequencing was carried out using PBMCs or a T cell subset sorted from them (not recorded which). The chain uses TRBV5-6 and TRBJ2-7; unclear D gene. This clonotype was sampled from a man between 18 and 35 years old who had mild COVID-19 (a few samples of this study predate the infection). Cell type and time point are not known. The CDR3, as DNA: TGTGCCAGCAGCCAGCGAGGACGGAGAATCACCTACGAGCAGTACGTC. Translated, it gives CASSQRGRRITYEQYV.